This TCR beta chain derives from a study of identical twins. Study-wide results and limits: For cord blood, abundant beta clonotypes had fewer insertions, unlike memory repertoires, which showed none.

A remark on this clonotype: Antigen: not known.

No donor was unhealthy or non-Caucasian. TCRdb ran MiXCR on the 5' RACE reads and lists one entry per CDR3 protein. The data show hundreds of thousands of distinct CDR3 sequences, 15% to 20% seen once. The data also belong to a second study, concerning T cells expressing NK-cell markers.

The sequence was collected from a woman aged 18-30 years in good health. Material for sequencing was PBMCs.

The CDR3 reads CATSDGSLRFNEQFF. The CDR3 DNA sequence: TGTGCCACCAGTGACGGATCTCTTAGGTTCAATGAGCAGTTCTTC. V usage is TRBV24-1 and J usage is TRBJ2-1; unclear D gene. The germline V gene has CDR1 KGHDR and CDR2 SFDVKD. Trimming cost V 4 bases and J 6 bases, with 15 bases left between them. The CDR3 extends over 15 amino acids.